The 5 T cell receptor beta chains given below trace back to one sample, sequenced in a study of T cell responses to AZD1222 COVID-19 vaccine. TCRdb's copy holds only in-frame clones and misses some; the assay was immunoSEQ multiplex PCR. Of 180,000 or so clones detected, 90% to 95% appear once; the ten largest clones hold 3.5% to 5%. Source: peripheral blood, taken on day 0 of AZD1222 vaccination. The receptors here all came from an adult in good health.

The chain has TRBV28 and TRBJ1-4; tentatively, D is TRBD1 (6 bases). The CDR3 contains 13 residues. V was trimmed by 10 bases and J by 4 bases, leaving 13 bases between them. Germline V gene sequence: CDR1 MDHEN, CDR2 SYDVKM. The CDR3 here is CATTRTVNEKLFF. The CDR3 DNA reads TGTGCCACCACTCGGACAGTTAATGAAAAACTGTTTTTT.

The chain recombines TRBV7-2 with TRBJ2-7; D may correspond to TRBD1 or TRBD2 (5 bases each). Trimming shortened V by 5 bases and J by 3 bases, and 11 bases separated the two germline ends. The CDR3 contains 13 residues. Germline CDR1 and CDR2: SGHTA and FQGNSA. CDR3: CASSTGRGYEQYF. The CDR3 coding sequence is TGTGCCAGCAGCACGGGACGGGGCTACGAGCAGTACTTC.

This clone was counted a single time. The genes are TRBV18 and TRBJ1-1; no firm D call. Germline lookup yields CDR1 KGHSH and CDR2 LQKENI. V was clipped by 4 bases and J by 6 bases, with 12 bases between them. The CDR3 consists of 13 residues. The CDR3 protein is CASSLRELAEAFF. The CDR3 DNA reads as TGTGCCAGCTCACTTAGGGAGCTGGCTGAAGCTTTCTTT.

A remark on this clone: Mismatch with germline at one junction end may stem from a read error. The chain carries TRBV7-9 and TRBJ1-1; D perhaps matches TRBD1 (6 bases). The CDR3 is 11 residues long. CDR1 is SEHNR, CDR2 FQNEAQ, per germline (reference sequence). The CDR3, as DNA: TGTGCCAGCACCCAGGGGCCTGACGCTTTCTTT. It yields the protein CASTQGPDAFF.

The chain is built from TRBV11-3 and TRBJ2-2; tentatively, D is TRBD1 or TRBD2 (5 bases each). V was cut by 1 base and J by 6 bases, with 15 bases left in between. The CDR3 is 16 residues long. Germline V gives CDR1 SGHNT, CDR2 YENEEA. For the CDR3, the DNA is TGTGCCAGCAGCTTAGTTGGGGGTTCGGATCCCGGGGAGCTGTTTTTT. Translating it yields CASSLVGGSDPGELFF.